This paragraph reports one TCR beta chain. The target antigen is unknown. Regarding treatment: roughly 18 received Ad26.COV2.S at low or high dose, single or two shots; 5 received placebo; per-sample allocation not given. Collection of samples fell on day 63 after the first vaccine or placebo injection. This specimen comes from a study of Ad26.COV2.S vaccination and SARS-CoV-2 variants. For the study at large: Doses of Ad26.COV2.S were injected into muscle once or twice, 56 days apart.

The CDR3 sequence is 18 residues long. Germline-derived CDR1 and CDR2 are SEHNR and FQNEAQ (reference sequence). V lost 7 bases, J lost 4 bases, and 21 bases stayed unmatched. Study-wide findings and caveats: Placebo recipients had lower spike-specific TCR breadth than vaccine recipients.

Clones were read by immunoSEQ multiplex PCR, and TCRdb kept only the in-frame ones, dropping some. The sample has 350,000 to 500,000 clones; approximately 92% are singletons. The clonotype comes from a person aged 18-65 years who received the Ad26.COV2.S COVID-19 vaccine or a placebo. This chain connects TRBV7-9 to TRBJ2-5; 7 bases match TRBD2. Sequencing used peripheral blood, obtained in a trial of Ad26.COV2.S vaccine versus placebo. As DNA, the CDR3 is TGTGCCAGCACCCCCTTAACGAGGCCAGCGGGATTGGGAGAGACCCAGTACTTC. It codes for CASTPLTRPAGLGETQYF.